This T cell receptor (beta chain) was observed in a study of cytomegalovirus exposure and HLA in healthy donors. Assay used: immunoSEQ multiplex PCR; TCRdb lists only in-frame clones, some missing. The sample lists a few hundred thousand clones, 80% to 95% seen once, with roughly 1% in the top ten. CDR1 is MGHDK, CDR2 SYGVNS, per germline. The CDR3 totals 17 residues. V lost 7 bases to trimming and J lost 4 bases; unmatched junction nucleotides: 10. The sequenced material came from PBMCs. This TCR was sampled from a woman aged 18-30 years in good health and CMV-seronegative. J is TRBJ2-3 and V is TRBV25-1; 14 bases are a match to TRBD2. CDR3: CASMGLAGVEGADTQYF. The CDR3 DNA sequence: TGTGCCAGCATGGGACTAGCGGGAGTGGAGGGAGCAGATACGCAGTATTTT. The full variable domain, with the rest looked up from reference TRBV25-1 and TRBJ2-3, is EADIYQTPRYLVIGTGKKITLECSQTMGHDKMYWYQQDPGMELHLIHYSYGVNSTEKGDLSSESTVSRIRTEHFPLTLESARPSHTSQYLCASMGLAGVEGADTQYFGPGTRLTVL.